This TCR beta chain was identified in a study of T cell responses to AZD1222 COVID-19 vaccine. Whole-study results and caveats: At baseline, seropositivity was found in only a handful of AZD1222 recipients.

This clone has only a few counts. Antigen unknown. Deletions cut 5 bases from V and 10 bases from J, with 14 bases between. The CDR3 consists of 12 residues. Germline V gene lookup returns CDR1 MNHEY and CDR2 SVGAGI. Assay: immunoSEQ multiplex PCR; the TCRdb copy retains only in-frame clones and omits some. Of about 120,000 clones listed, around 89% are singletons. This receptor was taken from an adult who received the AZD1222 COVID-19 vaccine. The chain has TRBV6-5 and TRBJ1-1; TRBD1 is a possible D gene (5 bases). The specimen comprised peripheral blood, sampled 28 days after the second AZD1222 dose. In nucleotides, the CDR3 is TGTGCCAGCAGTCAACCAGGGTTTTCAGCTTTCTTT. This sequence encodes CASSQPGFSAFF.